The sequence of this T cell receptor beta chain was determined in a study of PD-1 blockade in classical Hodgkin lymphoma. Germline-derived CDR1 and CDR2 are SNHLY and FYNNEI. The V and J ends lost 6 bases and 2 bases, in that order; junction bases with no gene match: 6. The length of the CDR3 is 14 residues. The data were produced by immunoSEQ multiplex PCR, yet TCRdb's version contains in-frame clones alone and is incomplete. The table lists about 40,000 clones, 80% to 90% of them singletons. Each patient experienced a relapse that followed autologous stem cell transplantation, and brentuximab vedotin exposure varied. In its sample, this clone was seen once. What it recognizes is unknown. Study-wide findings and caveats: CD4+ TCR diversity rose significantly by C4D1, and CD8+ TCR diversity did not. What caused the repertoire differences, perhaps disease activity or prior therapy, remains undefined. Diminished baseline TCR diversity has been reported in newly diagnosed patients relative to healthy donors.

This rearrangement joins TRBV2 to TRBJ2-7, with TRBD1 matching over 8 bases. This clonotype originated in a human donor with classical Hodgkin lymphoma. Specimen: peripheral blood mononuclear cells (PBMCs), collected at baseline. In DNA form, the CDR3 reads TGTGCCAGCAGCCTCGACAGGGGCCCCTACGAGCAGTACTTC. Translation gives CASSLDRGPYEQYF.